Listed below are T cell receptor beta chains from one sample, sequenced in a study of identifying expanded T cells in peripheral blood. Repertoires were generated with immunoSEQ multiplex PCR, while TCRdb's copy carries only in-frame clones and drops some. The repertoire consists of about 130,000 clones, with 75% to 90% occurring once and the leading ten covering 7% to 10%. Sequencing was performed on blood. These receptor sequences come from a person between 18 and 75 years old in good health. The CDR3 runs from the conserved cysteine through the conserved F or W. Each record gives: CDR3 protein, V gene, J gene.

CASRGTGANVLTF	TRBV7-3	TRBJ2-6
CASSIERTVWYGYTF	TRBV5-4	TRBJ1-2
CASTLSGASGTDTQYF	TRBV5-1	TRBJ2-3
CASSLSLRDTQYF	TRBV11-2	TRBJ2-3
CASGMGGLEQYF	TRBV2	TRBJ2-7
CASTTGTRGGNEKLFF	TRBV6-6	TRBJ1-4
CAISHGDRGSSTDTQYF	TRBV10-3	TRBJ2-3
CASSQDNRASTEAFF	TRBV4-2	TRBJ1-1
CASSLLLQGKSGNTIYF	TRBV11-2	TRBJ1-3
CASSPHGGASNEQFF	TRBV6-5	TRBJ2-1
CSVQTEAFF	TRBV29-1	TRBJ1-1
CAGKQGFSTEAFF	TRBV6-1	TRBJ1-1
CASSLLTTGGETQYF	TRBV5-1	TRBJ2-5
CASNDGRSYNEQFF	TRBV2	TRBJ2-1
CASSAIGQALYEQYF	TRBV6-1	TRBJ2-7
CASSFKRGLQLVGQFF	TRBV5-6	TRBJ2-1
CASSPPGSGGRNQPQHF	TRBV18	TRBJ1-5
CASSSGDRAHSGANVLTF	TRBV11-2	TRBJ2-6
CASSEIGLAGVAGELFF	TRBV2	TRBJ2-2
CASTDFPTLTSTDTQYF	TRBV25-1	TRBJ2-3
CASSPTGTGHGYTF	TRBV19	TRBJ1-2
CASSIDSGQPQHF	TRBV6-4	TRBJ1-5
CASSRETSLQETQYF	TRBV6-5	TRBJ2-5
CASSMGTGNQPQHF	TRBV19	TRBJ1-5
CASSYDSGAYEAFF	TRBV6-6	TRBJ1-1
CASSLVAANEKLFF	TRBV7-2	TRBJ1-4